These T cell receptor beta chains were read from a single sample in a study of cytomegalovirus exposure and HLA in healthy donors. Method: immunoSEQ multiplex PCR; TCRdb's copy keeps in-frame clones and lacks some. The sample shows around 94,000 clones, roughly 85% of them seen only once. Material: PBMCs. The origin of the receptors is a man in his forties in good health and CMV-seronegative. Both conserved end residues are part of each CDR3. A D gene is named only where the DNA matches it firmly. Clone sizes are given selectively: once, few, many, or a class where the clone is expanded.

J gene: TRBJ2-5; clone size: -; D gene: TRBD2; V gene: TRBV7-3; CDR3 protein: CASSLTSGAQETQYF; CDR3 DNA: TGTGCCAGCAGCTTAACTAGCGGGGCCCAAGAGACCCAGTACTTC
J gene: TRBJ1-5; clone size: -; D gene: -; V gene: TRBV7-2; CDR3 protein: CASSLAQGPQAPQHF; CDR3 DNA: TGTGCCAGCAGCTTAGCGCAGGGCCCCCAGGCGCCCCAGCATTTT
J gene: TRBJ1-2; clone size: many; D gene: TRBD1; V gene: TRBV11-2; CDR3 protein: CASSFGGGSTYGYTF; CDR3 DNA: TGTGCCAGCAGCTTCGGAGGGGGCTCGACCTATGGCTACACCTTC
J gene: TRBJ2-1; clone size: -; D gene: TRBD1; V gene: TRBV5-6; CDR3 protein: CASSSGQGWYYNEQFF; CDR3 DNA: TGTGCCAGCAGCTCGGGACAGGGCTGGTACTACAATGAGCAGTTCTTC
J gene: TRBJ2-7; clone size: -; D gene: -; V gene: TRBV11-1; CDR3 protein: CASSLVGAGTYEQYF; CDR3 DNA: TGTGCCAGCAGCTTAGTGGGGGCCGGGACATACGAGCAGTACTTC
J gene: TRBJ2-2; clone size: -; D gene: -; V gene: TRBV2; CDR3 protein: CASTARGATGELFF; CDR3 DNA: TGTGCCAGCACCGCCCGGGGGGCCACCGGGGAGCTGTTTTTT
J gene: TRBJ2-7; clone size: -; D gene: TRBD1; V gene: TRBV28; CDR3 protein: CASSIQGAEQYF; CDR3 DNA: TGTGCCAGCAGTATCCAGGGGGCCGAGCAGTACTTC
J gene: TRBJ2-1; clone size: -; D gene: TRBD2; V gene: TRBV6-6; CDR3 protein: CASSKAGNNYNEQFF; CDR3 DNA: TGTGCCAGCAGTAAAGCGGGGAACAATTACAATGAGCAGTTCTTC
J gene: TRBJ1-2; clone size: -; D gene: -; V gene: TRBV19; CDR3 protein: CASSKMGGNYGYTF; CDR3 DNA: TGTGCCAGTAGTAAAATGGGAGGGAACTATGGCTACACCTTC
J gene: TRBJ2-2; clone size: -; D gene: TRBD1; V gene: TRBV14; CDR3 protein: CASSHLRGKGAGTGELFF; CDR3 DNA: TGTGCCAGCAGCCACCTGAGGGGGAAGGGGGCAGGAACCGGGGAGCTGTTTTTT
J gene: TRBJ1-4; clone size: -; D gene: -; V gene: TRBV6-1; CDR3 protein: CASSSLQELNEKLFF; CDR3 DNA: TGTGCCAGCAGTTCCCTACAGGAGCTAAATGAAAAACTGTTTTTT
J gene: TRBJ1-4; clone size: -; D gene: TRBD1; V gene: TRBV4-3; CDR3 protein: CASSQAGRGATNEKLFF; CDR3 DNA: TGCGCCAGCAGCCAAGCTGGCAGGGGGGCAACTAATGAAAAACTGTTTTTT
J gene: TRBJ1-3; clone size: -; D gene: -; V gene: TRBV9; CDR3 protein: CASSVADFSGNTIYF; CDR3 DNA: TGTGCCAGCAGCGTAGCAGATTTCTCTGGAAACACCATATATTTT
J gene: TRBJ2-3; clone size: -; D gene: TRBD2; V gene: TRBV9; CDR3 protein: CASSLAGGPPLTDTQYF; CDR3 DNA: TGTGCCAGCAGCCTAGCGGGGGGGCCCCCTCTCACAGATACGCAGTATTTT
J gene: TRBJ1-5; clone size: -; D gene: TRBD1; V gene: TRBV5-6; CDR3 protein: CASSLYRGGAGNQPQHF; CDR3 DNA: TGTGCCAGCAGCCTATACAGGGGTGGTGCAGGCAATCAGCCCCAGCATTTT
J gene: TRBJ2-7; clone size: -; D gene: TRBD1; V gene: TRBV5-6; CDR3 protein: CASSPTGDSHEQYF; CDR3 DNA: TGTGCCAGCAGCCCGACAGGGGACAGCCACGAGCAGTACTTC
J gene: TRBJ2-5; clone size: few; D gene: -; V gene: TRBV5-6; CDR3 protein: CASSLAPGTQYF; CDR3 DNA: TGTGCCAGCAGCTTGGCCCCAGGGACCCAGTACTTC
J gene: TRBJ1-5; clone size: once; D gene: -; V gene: TRBV5-1; CDR3 protein: CASSLAAGNQPQHF; CDR3 DNA: TGCGCCAGCAGCTTGGCGGCGGGCAATCAGCCCCAGCATTTT
J gene: TRBJ1-4; clone size: -; D gene: TRBD1; V gene: TRBV5-1; CDR3 protein: CASSGGQNNEKLFF; CDR3 DNA: TGCGCCAGCAGCGGGGGACAGAATAATGAAAAACTGTTTTTT
J gene: TRBJ1-2; clone size: -; D gene: -; V gene: TRBV19; CDR3 protein: CASLTGMGYGYTF; CDR3 DNA: TGTGCCAGTCTTACAGGGATGGGATATGGCTACACCTTC
J gene: TRBJ1-4; clone size: -; D gene: TRBD1; V gene: TRBV19; CDR3 protein: CASSRWTGPGEKLFF; CDR3 DNA: TGTGCCAGTAGTAGATGGACAGGGCCCGGCGAAAAACTGTTTTTT
J gene: TRBJ1-3; clone size: -; D gene: -; V gene: TRBV9; CDR3 protein: CARFIFSGNTIYF; CDR3 DNA: TGTGCCAGGTTTATCTTCTCTGGAAACACCATATATTTT
J gene: TRBJ2-3; clone size: few; D gene: TRBD1; V gene: TRBV2; CDR3 protein: CASSEGDRGHSF; CDR3 DNA: TGTGCCAGCAGTGAAGGGGACAGGGGGCACTCTTTT
J gene: TRBJ2-1; clone size: -; D gene: -; V gene: TRBV5-1; CDR3 protein: CASGGTPGSYNEQFF; CDR3 DNA: TGCGCCAGCGGCGGGACGCCAGGTTCCTACAATGAGCAGTTCTTC
J gene: TRBJ2-7; clone size: -; D gene: -; V gene: TRBV11-2; CDR3 protein: CASSLAGLPYEQYF; CDR3 DNA: TGTGCCAGCAGCTTAGCAGGGTTGCCCTACGAGCAGTACTTC
J gene: TRBJ2-7; clone size: few; D gene: -; V gene: TRBV7-2; CDR3 protein: CASSLVAVSYEQYF; CDR3 DNA: TGTGCCAGCAGCTTAGTGGCAGTCTCCTACGAGCAGTACTTC
J gene: TRBJ2-5; clone size: -; D gene: TRBD2; V gene: TRBV5-1; CDR3 protein: CASSSRLAGGRETQYF; CDR3 DNA: TGCGCCAGCAGCTCCCGACTAGCGGGGGGGCGCGAGACCCAGTACTTC
J gene: TRBJ2-3; clone size: -; D gene: TRBD2; V gene: TRBV10-1; CDR3 protein: CASSDGGLAGDTQYF; CDR3 DNA: TGCGCCAGCAGTGATGGCGGGCTAGCGGGGGATACGCAGTATTTT
J gene: TRBJ1-2; clone size: few; D gene: TRBD1; V gene: TRBV7-9; CDR3 protein: CASSLAQTGDGYTF; CDR3 DNA: TGTGCCAGCAGCTTAGCCCAGACAGGGGATGGCTACACCTTC